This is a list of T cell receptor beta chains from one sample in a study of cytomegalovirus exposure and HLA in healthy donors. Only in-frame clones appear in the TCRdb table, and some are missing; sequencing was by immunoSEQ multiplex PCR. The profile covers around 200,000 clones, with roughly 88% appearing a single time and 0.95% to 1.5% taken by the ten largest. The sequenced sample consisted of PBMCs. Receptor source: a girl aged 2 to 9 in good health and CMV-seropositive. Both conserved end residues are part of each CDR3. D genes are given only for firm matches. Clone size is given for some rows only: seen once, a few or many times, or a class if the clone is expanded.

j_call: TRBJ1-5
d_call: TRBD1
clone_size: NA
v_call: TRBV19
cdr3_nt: TGTGCCAGTAGACTGACTAGGGACAGGGGAACGATAGGCAATCAGCCCCAGCATTTT
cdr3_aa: CASRLTRDRGTIGNQPQHF

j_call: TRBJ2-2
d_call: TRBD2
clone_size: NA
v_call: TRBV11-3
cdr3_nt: TGTGCCAGCAGCCCAGCGGGGGGGTTCGGGGAGCTGTTTTTT
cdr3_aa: CASSPAGGFGELFF

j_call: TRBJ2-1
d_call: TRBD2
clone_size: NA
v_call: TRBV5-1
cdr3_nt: TGCGCCAGCAGCACTAACCCCCCGACTAGCGGGGGAGCCAATGAGCAGTTCTTC
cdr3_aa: CASSTNPPTSGGANEQFF

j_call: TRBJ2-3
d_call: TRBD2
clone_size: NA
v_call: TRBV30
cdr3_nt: TGTGCCTGGGGTCCGGGACTAGCGGGAGTAAGGAATACGCAGTATTTT
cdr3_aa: CAWGPGLAGVRNTQYF

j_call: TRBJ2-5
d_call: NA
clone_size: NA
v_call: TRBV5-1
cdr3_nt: TGCGCCAGCAGCTCGGCCGGGACACCACAAGAGACCCAGTACTTC
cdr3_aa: CASSSAGTPQETQYF

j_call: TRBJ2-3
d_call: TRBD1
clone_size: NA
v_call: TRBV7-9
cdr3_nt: TGTGCCAGCAGCTTAGGACAGGGGGGCACAGATACGCAGTATTTT
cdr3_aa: CASSLGQGGTDTQYF

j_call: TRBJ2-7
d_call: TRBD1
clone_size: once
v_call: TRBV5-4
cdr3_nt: TGTGCCAGCAGCGCCCGGGACAGAACCTACGAGCAGTACTTC
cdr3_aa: CASSARDRTYEQYF

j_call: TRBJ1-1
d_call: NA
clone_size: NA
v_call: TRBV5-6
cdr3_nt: TGTGCCAGCAGCCGACTTTGGACAAAGAACACTGAAGCTTTCTTT
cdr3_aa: CASSRLWTKNTEAFF

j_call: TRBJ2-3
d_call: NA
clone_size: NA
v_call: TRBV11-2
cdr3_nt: TGTGCCAGCAGCTTAGCGGCCCCCAGGGGAGGGACAGATACGCAGTATTTT
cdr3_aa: CASSLAAPRGGTDTQYF

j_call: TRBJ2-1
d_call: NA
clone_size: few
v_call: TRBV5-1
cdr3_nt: TGCGCCAGCAGCTTGGCCCAAGCGGGCGATGAGCAGTTCTTC
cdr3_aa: CASSLAQAGDEQFF

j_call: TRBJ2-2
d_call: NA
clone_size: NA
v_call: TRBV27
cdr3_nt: TGTGCCAGCAGGGGCAGCCAACCTTTAAACACCGGGGAGCTGTTTTTT
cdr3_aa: CASRGSQPLNTGELFF

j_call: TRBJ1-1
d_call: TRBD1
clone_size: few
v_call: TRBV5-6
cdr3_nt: TGTGCCAGCAGCTTGGGACAGGGGTCTAGGACTGAAGCTTTCTTT
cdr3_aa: CASSLGQGSRTEAFF

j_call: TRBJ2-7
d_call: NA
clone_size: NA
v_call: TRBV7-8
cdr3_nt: TGTGCCAGCAGCTTCTCGGGGGAGCAGTACTTC
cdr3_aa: CASSFSGEQYF

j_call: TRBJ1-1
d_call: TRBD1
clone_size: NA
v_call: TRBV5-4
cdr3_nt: TGTGCCAGCAGTGGACAGGTGAACACTGAAGCTTTCTTT
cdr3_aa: CASSGQVNTEAFF

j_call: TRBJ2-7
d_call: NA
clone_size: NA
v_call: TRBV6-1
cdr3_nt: TGTGCCAGCAGTGGGGGGCGGCTTAGTTCCTACGAGCAGTACTTC
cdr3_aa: CASSGGRLSSYEQYF

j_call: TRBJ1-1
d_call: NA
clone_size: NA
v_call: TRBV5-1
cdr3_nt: TGCGCCAGCAGCTCCCTACAGGGCTCGAACACTGAAGCTTTCTTT
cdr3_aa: CASSSLQGSNTEAFF

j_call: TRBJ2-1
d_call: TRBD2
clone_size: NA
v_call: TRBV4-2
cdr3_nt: TGTGCCAGCAGCCCCCTAGAAGGACGGGGGGTATACAATGAGCAGTTCTTC
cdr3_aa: CASSPLEGRGVYNEQFF

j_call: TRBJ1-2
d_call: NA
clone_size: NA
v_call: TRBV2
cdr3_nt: TGTGCCAGCAGTGAAAGTAGAGGCAGAAGCAACTATGGCTACACCTTC
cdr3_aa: CASSESRGRSNYGYTF

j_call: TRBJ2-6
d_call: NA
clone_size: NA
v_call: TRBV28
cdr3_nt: TGTGCCACCCGCCCCGGAGGAAGGGCCAACGTCCTGACTTTC
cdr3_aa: CATRPGGRANVLTF

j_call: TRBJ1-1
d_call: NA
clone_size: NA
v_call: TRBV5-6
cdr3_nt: TGTGCCAGCAGCTTGGCTACTGAAGCTTTCTTT
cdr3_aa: CASSLATEAFF

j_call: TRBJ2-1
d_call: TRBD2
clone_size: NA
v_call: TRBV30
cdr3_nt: TGTGCCTGGAGTGTACTCGCGGGAGGGGGCGAGCAGTTCTTC
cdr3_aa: CAWSVLAGGGEQFF

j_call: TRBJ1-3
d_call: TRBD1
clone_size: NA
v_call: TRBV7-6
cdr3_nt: TGTGCCAGCAGCTTACAGGGACAGGGGCCCACCTCTGGAAACACCATATATTTT
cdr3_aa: CASSLQGQGPTSGNTIYF

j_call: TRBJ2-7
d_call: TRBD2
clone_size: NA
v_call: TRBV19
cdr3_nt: TGTGCCAGTAGTATGGGGGGGGTCTACGAGCAGTACTTC
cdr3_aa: CASSMGGVYEQYF

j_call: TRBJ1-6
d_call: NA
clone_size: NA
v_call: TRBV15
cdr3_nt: TGTGCCACCAGCAGAGATCGGTCACCCCTCCACTTT
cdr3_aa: CATSRDRSPLHF

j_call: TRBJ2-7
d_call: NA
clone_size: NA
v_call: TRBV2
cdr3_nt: TGTGCCAGCAGTGGGTTGCGAGACAAGTCCTACGAGCAGTACTTC
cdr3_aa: CASSGLRDKSYEQYF

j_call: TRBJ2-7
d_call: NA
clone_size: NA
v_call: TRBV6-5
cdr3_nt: TGTGCCAGCAGGCGCGCAGGGGACCCCTACGAGCAGTACTTC
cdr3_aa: CASRRAGDPYEQYF

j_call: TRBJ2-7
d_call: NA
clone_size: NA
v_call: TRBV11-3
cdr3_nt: TGTGCCAGCAGCTTTAAGGCGACTCTCGAGCAGTACTTC
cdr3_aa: CASSFKATLEQYF

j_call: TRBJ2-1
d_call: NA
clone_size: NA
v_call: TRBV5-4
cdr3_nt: TGTGCCAGCAGCTTGATTTGGGGGGAGGGGGACAATGAGCAGTTCTTC
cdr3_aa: CASSLIWGEGDNEQFF

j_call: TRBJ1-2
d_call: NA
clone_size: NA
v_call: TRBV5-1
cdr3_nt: TGCGCCAGCAGCTTCTCAACTAACCTCTATGGCTACACCTTC
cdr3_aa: CASSFSTNLYGYTF

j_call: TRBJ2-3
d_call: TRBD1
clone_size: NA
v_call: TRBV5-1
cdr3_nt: TGCGCCAGCAGCTTGATACAGGGGGCAGATACGCAGTATTTT
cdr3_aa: CASSLIQGADTQYF

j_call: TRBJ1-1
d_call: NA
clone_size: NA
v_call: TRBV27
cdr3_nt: TGTGCCAGCAGTTCAGGGCTCAAGGGGAACACTGAAGCTTTCTTT
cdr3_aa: CASSSGLKGNTEAFF

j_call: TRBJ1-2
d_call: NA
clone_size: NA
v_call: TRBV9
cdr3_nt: TGTGCCAGCAGCGTAGATAAAGGGGGGGACTATGGCTACACCTTC
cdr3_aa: CASSVDKGGDYGYTF

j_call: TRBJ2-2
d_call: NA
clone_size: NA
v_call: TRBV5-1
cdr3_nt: TGCGCCAGCAGCGCCATCGGGGGATCCGGGGAGCTGTTTTTT
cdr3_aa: CASSAIGGSGELFF

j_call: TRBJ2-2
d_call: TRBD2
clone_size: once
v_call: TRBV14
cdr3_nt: TGTGCCAGCAGCCCCTGGACTAGCGGGGGTTCTACCGGGGAGCTGTTTTTT
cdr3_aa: CASSPWTSGGSTGELFF

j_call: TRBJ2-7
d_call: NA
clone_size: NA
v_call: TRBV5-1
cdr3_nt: TGCGCCAGCAGCTTGGTACCTAGCAAGATCTACGAGCAGTACTTC
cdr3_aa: CASSLVPSKIYEQYF

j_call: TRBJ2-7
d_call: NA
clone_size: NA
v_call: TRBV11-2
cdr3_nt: TGTGCCAGCAGCCCACTGTCCCAGCGGTACTACGAGCAGTACTTC
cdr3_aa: CASSPLSQRYYEQYF

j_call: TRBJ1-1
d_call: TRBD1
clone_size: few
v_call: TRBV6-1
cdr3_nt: TGTGCCAGCAGCTCCGGGACAGTGAACACTGAAGCTTTCTTT
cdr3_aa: CASSSGTVNTEAFF

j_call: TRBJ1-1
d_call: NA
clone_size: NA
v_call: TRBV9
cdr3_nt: TGTGCCAGCAGCGTTTCGAGGAACACTGAAGCTTTCTTT
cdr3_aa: CASSVSRNTEAFF

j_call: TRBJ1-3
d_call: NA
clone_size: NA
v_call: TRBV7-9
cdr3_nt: TGTGCCAGCCAGGGATCTGGAAACACCATATATTTT
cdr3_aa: CASQGSGNTIYF

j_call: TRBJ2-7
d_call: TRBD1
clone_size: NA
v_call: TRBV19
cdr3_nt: TGTGCCAGTAGTATACGGGACAGGGCTGGAAACGAGCAGTACTTC
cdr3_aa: CASSIRDRAGNEQYF

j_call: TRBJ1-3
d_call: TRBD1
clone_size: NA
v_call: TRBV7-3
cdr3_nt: TGTGCCAGCAGCTTGGGACAGGGAGCTGGAAACACCATATATTTT
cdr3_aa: CASSLGQGAGNTIYF

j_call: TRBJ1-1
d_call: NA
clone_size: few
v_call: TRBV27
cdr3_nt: TGTGCCAGCATGGGCAGGGGACGATGGTCTTTCTTT
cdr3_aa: CASMGRGRWSFF

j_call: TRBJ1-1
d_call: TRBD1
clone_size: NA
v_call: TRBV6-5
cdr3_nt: TGTGCCAGCAGCCTAGACAGGGAAAGGGGGACTGAAGCTTTCTTT
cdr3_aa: CASSLDRERGTEAFF

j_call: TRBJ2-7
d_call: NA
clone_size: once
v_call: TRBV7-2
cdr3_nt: TGTGCCAGCAGCTTAGCGATCGGGCTAGGGGGCTACGAGCAGTACTTC
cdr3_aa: CASSLAIGLGGYEQYF

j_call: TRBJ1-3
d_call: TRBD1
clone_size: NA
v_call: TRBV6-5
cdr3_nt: TGTGCCAGCAGTTATGACAGGGTAGGATCTGGAAACACCATATATTTT
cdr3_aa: CASSYDRVGSGNTIYF

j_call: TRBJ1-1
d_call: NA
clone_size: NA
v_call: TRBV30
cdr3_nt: TGTGCCTGGGTTTATAGGGGTTCGAGCACTGAAGCTTTCTTT
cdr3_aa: CAWVYRGSSTEAFF

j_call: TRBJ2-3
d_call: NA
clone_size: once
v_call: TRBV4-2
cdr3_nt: TGTGCCAGCAGCCAAGATGCCTCTTGGAGGGGGGGAGTCACAGATACGCAGTATTTT
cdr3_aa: CASSQDASWRGGVTDTQYF

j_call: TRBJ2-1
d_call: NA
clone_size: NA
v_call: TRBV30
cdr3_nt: TGTGCCTGGTCGACTCTCAATGAGCAGTTCTTC
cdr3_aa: CAWSTLNEQFF

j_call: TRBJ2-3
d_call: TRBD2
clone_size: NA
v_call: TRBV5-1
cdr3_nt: TGCGCCAGCATGACTAGCGGGAACGCAGATACGCAGTATTTT
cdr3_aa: CASMTSGNADTQYF

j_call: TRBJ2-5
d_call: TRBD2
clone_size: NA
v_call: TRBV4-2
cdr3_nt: TGTGCCAGCAGCCAAGGGGTACAAGCGGGAGCCCCACAGACCCAGTACTTC
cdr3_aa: CASSQGVQAGAPQTQYF

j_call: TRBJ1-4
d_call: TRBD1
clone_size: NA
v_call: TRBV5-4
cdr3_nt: TGTGCCAGCAGCCGTGGGACAGGGCGAGAAAAACTGTTTTTT
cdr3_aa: CASSRGTGREKLFF

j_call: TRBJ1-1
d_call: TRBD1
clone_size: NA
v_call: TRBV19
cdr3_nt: TGTGCCAGTAGTAGGGGACAGTCCAACACTGAAGCTTTCTTT
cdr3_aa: CASSRGQSNTEAFF